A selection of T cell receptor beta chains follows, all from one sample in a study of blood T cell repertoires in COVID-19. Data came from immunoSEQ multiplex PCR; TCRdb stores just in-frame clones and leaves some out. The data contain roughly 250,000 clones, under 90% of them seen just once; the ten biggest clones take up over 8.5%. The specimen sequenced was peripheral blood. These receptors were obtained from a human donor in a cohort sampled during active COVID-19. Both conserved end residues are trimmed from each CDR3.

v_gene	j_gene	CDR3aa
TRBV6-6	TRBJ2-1	ASSYRSSGANNEQF
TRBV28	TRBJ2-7	ASSPAGQWILYEQY
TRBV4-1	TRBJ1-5	ASSQEWSSGSNQPQH
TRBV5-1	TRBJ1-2	ARSRVPDYGYT
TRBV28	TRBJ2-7	ASSPIAYEQY
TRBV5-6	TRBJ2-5	ASSFYWTGDIFQETQY
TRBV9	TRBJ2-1	ASSVGLPVGTSTEQF
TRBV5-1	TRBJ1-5	ASSFGQGDQPQH
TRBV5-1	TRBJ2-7	ASSLWTPSYEQY
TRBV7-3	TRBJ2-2	ASSRDSGTNTGELF
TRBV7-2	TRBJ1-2	ASSLDNAYGYT
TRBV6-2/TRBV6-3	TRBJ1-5	ASSYPGTGNQPQH
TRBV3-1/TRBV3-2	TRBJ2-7	ASPGSHEQY
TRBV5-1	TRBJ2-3	ASSLATGSDTQY
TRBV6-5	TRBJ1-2	ASIEVIVDYYGYT
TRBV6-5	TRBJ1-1	ASSYGTGRSIAF